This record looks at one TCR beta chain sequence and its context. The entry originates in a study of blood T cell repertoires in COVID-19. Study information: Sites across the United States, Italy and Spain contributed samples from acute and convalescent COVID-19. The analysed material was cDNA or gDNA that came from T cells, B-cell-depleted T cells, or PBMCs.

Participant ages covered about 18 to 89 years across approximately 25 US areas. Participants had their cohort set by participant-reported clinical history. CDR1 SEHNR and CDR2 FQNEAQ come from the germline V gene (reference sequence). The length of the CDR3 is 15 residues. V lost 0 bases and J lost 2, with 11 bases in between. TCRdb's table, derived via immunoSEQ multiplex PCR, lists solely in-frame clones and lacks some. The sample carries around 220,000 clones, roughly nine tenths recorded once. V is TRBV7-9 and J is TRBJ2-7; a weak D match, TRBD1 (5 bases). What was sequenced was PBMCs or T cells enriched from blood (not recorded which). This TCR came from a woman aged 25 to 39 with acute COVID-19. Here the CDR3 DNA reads TGTGCCAGCAGCTTAGCTGACAGAGGCGCCTACGAGCAGTACTTC. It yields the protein CASSLADRGAYEQYF.